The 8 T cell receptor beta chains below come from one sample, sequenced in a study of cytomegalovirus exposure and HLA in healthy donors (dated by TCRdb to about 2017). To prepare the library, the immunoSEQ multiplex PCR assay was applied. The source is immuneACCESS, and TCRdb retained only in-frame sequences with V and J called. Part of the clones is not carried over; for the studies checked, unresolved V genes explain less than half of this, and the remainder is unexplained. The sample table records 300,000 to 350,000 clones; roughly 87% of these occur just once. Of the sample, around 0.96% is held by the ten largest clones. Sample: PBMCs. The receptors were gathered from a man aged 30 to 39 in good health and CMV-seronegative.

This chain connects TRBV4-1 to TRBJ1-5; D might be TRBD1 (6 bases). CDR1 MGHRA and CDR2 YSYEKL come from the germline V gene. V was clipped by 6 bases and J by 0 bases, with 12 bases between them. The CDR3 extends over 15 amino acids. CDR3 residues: CASSQGLYSNQPQHF. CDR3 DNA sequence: TGCGCCAGCAGTCAGGGGCTCTATAGCAATCAGCCCCAGCATTTT.

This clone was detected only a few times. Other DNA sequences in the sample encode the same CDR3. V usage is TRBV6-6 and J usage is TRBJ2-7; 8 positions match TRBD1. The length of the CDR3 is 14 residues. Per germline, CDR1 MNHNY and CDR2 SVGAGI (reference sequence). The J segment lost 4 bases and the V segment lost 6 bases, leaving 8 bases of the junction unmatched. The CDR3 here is CASSPGQGGYEQYF. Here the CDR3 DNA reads TGTGCCAGCAGCCCCGGACAGGGCGGGTACGAGCAGTACTTC.

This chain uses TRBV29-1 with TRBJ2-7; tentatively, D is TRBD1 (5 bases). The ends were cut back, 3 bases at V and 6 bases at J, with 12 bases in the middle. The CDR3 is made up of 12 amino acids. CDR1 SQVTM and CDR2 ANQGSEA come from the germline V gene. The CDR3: CSVDDDRGEQYF. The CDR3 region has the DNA TGCAGCGTTGACGATGACAGAGGCGAGCAGTACTTC.

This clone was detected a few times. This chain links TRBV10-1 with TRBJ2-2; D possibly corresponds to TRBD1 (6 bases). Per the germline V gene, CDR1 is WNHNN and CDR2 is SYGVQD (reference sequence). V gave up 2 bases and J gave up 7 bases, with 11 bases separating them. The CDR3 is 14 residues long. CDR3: CASSEQGNNGELFF. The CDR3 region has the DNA TGCGCCAGCAGTGAGCAGGGGAATAACGGGGAGCTGTTTTTT.

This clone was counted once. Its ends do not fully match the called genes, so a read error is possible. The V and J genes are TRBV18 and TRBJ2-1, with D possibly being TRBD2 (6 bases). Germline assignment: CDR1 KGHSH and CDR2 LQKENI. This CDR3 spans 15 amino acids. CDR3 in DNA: TGTGCCAGCTTACCAGGGACTCACTCCTACAATGAGCAGTTCTTC. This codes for CASLPGTHSYNEQFF. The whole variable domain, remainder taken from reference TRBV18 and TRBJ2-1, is NAGVMQNPRHLVRRRGQEARLRCSPMKGHSHVYWYRQLPEEGLKFMVYLQKENIIDESGMPKERFSAEFPKEGPSILRIQQVVRGDSAAYFCASLPGTHSYNEQFFGPGTRLTVL.

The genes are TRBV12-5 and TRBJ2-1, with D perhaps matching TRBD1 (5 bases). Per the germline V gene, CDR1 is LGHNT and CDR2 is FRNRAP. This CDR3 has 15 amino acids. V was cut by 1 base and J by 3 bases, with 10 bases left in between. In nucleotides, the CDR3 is TGTGCTAGTGGTTTGGCCAGACAGCGCTACAATGAGCAGTTCTTC. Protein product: CASGLARQRYNEQFF.

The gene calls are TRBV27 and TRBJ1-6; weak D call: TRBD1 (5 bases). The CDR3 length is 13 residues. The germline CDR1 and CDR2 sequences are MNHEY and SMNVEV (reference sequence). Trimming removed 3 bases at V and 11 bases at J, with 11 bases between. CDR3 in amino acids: CASSFQGGAPLHF. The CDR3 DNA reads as TGTGCCAGCAGTTTTCAGGGAGGGGCACCCCTCCACTTT.

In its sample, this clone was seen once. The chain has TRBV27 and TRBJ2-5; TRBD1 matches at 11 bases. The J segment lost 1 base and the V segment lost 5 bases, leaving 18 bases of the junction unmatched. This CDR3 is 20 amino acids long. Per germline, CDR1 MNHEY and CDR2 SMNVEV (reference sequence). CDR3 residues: CASSPWTGGVLGVVQETQYF. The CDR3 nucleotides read TGTGCCAGCAGTCCCTGGACAGGGGGCGTACTGGGGGTGGTCCAAGAGACCCAGTACTTC.